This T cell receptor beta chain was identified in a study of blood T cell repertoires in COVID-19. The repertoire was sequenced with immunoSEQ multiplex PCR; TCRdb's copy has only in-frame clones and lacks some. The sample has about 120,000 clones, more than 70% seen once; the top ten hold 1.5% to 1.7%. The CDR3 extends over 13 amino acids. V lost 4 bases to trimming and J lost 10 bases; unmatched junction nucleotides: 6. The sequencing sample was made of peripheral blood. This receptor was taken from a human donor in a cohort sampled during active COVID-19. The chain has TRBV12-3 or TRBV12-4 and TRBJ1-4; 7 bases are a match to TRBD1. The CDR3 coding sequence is TGTGCCAGCAGTTCCCAGACAGGGAGAAAACTGTTTTTT. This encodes CASSSQTGRKLFF.